This entry concerns a single TCR beta chain. Seattle patients were enrolled during active infection and followed longitudinally. The CDR3 has 14 residues. Germline V gene lookup returns CDR1 DFQATT and CDR2 SNEGSKA (reference sequence). V lost 3 bases and J lost 4, with 10 bases in between. The sample comes from a study of blood T cell repertoires in COVID-19. Overall study: Acute and convalescent COVID-19 samples came from the United States, Italy and Spain.

In the original workflow: Using reference gene primer amplification, nucleated cell counts were estimated. TCRdb's copy holds only in-frame clones and misses some; the assay was immunoSEQ multiplex PCR. V and J calls plus clone size are reproduced from that table; the DNA served to infer D and trimming. The sample lists tens of thousands of clones, 89% occurring once. The sequence was collected from a man aged 50 to 59 with COVID-19, enrolled during active disease. Sequences were obtained from peripheral blood. The rearrangement links TRBV20-1 to TRBJ2-6; TRBD2 is a possible D gene (5 bases). The CDR3 region has the DNA TGCAGTGCTAGTAGAGGGTACGGGGCCAACGTCCTGACTTTC. It codes for CSASRGYGANVLTF.